This T cell receptor (beta chain) was captured by sequencing in a study of T cells in Graves' hyperthyroidism and ophthalmopathy (dated by TCRdb to about 2019). Regarding the research as a whole: Peripheral blood was collected at initial diagnosis, before any treatment. After sampling, hyperthyroidism patients received methimazole starting at 30 mg daily, and ophthalmopathy patients received high-dose intravenous methylprednisolone. A discovery cohort of about 100 patients, about 44 with Graves' ophthalmopathy and about 58 with stable Graves' hyperthyroidism, was used to find distinguishing TCR V-J signatures. The paper describes TCR Vbeta CDR3 sequencing of 140 or so peripheral blood samples, made up of some 42 ophthalmopathy patients, roughly 75 hyperthyroidism patients and roughly 17 progressor patients. Prospective prediction of ophthalmopathy was tested in an independent validation cohort consisting of about 19 hyperthyroidism patients and more than 15 patients who later progressed to ophthalmopathy. The roughly 100 discovery patients were randomly divided into training and test sets at a 7:3 ratio. In roughly six Graves' hyperthyroidism patients, the study also compared T-cell repertoires from thyroid tissue with T-cell repertoires from blood. The paper's findings and limits, for the study overall: Sample size was not statistically predetermined, and blinding of investigators to group allocation was not performed. Ophthalmopathy was separated from stable hyperthyroidism by a 13 V-J signature model, with over 85% sensitivity and approximately 81% specificity obtained in cross-validation and 80%/75% obtained in testing. In validation, progression to ophthalmopathy was predicted by the model with almost 71% sensitivity and 72.22% specificity, a median of approximately 6.5 months before onset. Most expanded thyroid clonotypes (frequency above 0.001) were also detected in blood, suggesting blood repertoires may reflect thyroid immune responses.

Stable Graves' hyperthyroidism was defined as no progression to ophthalmopathy during 18 months of follow-up. Hyperthyroidism patients were newly diagnosed, with disease duration under 2 months, and aged 18 to 65 years. Any patient with an uncontrolled infection, another autoimmune disease, pregnancy or lactation was excluded. Diagnoses relied on clinical symptoms, serum thyroxine and TRAb, thyroid ultrasound and orbital computed tomography. PBMCs were isolated from 10 ml of fresh peripheral blood by Ficoll-Paque density gradient centrifugation. Trizol reagent was used to extract total RNA, and RNA quality was then checked on an Agilent 2100 Bioanalyzer. A few counts support this clonotype. The specificity of this receptor is unknown. Base-call qualities are not available, and no considerably larger clone is one nucleotide away. The germline V gene sets CDR1 to MGHRA and CDR2 to YSYEKL. V was cut back by 0 bases and J by 4 bases, leaving a gap of 15 bases between them. The CDR3 numbers 17 residues from cysteine through phenylalanine. The retained sequence is limited to the CDR3, 51 bases, with the frame set at the first base.

The TCR beta CDR3 regions were amplified from RNA transcripts. A first-round RT-PCR of the TCR CDR3 used the HTBI primer set with the Qiagen OneStep RT-PCR kit. The libraries were constructed in a second round of multiplex PCR and then size-selected and purified. Sequencing of the libraries was done on an Illumina HiSeq2000 using paired-end 100 bp reads. On the study's bioinformatics: SOAPnuke was used to process the raw data, with reads discarded if the reads contained adapters or uncalled bases, had a mean Phred below 15, or lacked an exact constant-primer or identifier match. High-quality paired reads were merged with COPE v1.2.5, and unique nucleotide sequences were defined as clonotypes. MiTCR v1.1 was used to align clonotypes to the IMGT TRBV, TRBD and TRBJ reference segments. Only V-J combinations with frequency above 0.0001, covering approximately 99% of repertoires, were analysed. A TCS score was defined as the ratio between F50 (clonal expansion) and ExV (chaos), using BLOSUM62-based TCRdist between CDR3 peptides within each V-J. Welch's t-statistics and random forest reduced 514 V-J features to 13, which were used in a naive Bayes classifier (R e1071). The public reads were reanalyzed by TCRdb: fastp trimming at Q25, MiXCR alignment, in-frame beta chains only. Entries are consolidated by CDR3 protein sequence, retaining the most common genes and DNA. The V and J calls here are based on TCRdb, not the publication. Across this sample there are a few hundred thousand distinct CDR3 sequences, with 14% to 15% seen only once. The ten most abundant clones make up 30% to 35% of the sample.

The chain is assembled from TRBV4-1 and TRBJ2-2; a confident D gene designation cannot be given. The sequence was collected from a woman aged 25 to 39 with Graves' hyperthyroidism. Sequencing was performed on blood. CDR3 protein: CASSQERLGMSTGELFF. The nucleotide sequence is given as TGCGCCAGCAGCCAAGAGAGATTGGGAATGAGCACCGGGGAGCTGTTTTTT.